The T cell receptor beta chain under discussion was sequenced for a study of T-cell reconstitution after alpha-beta-depleted transplantation in children. This CDR3 is built from 13 residues. Germline lookup yields CDR1 DFQATT and CDR2 SNEGSKA (reference sequence). Preparation of the TCRbeta library involved a method that used unique molecular identifiers. TCRdb re-called the PCR reads with MiXCR, one entry per CDR3 protein. This sample has over 400,000 distinct CDR3 sequences, with 12% found just once. This clonotype has just a few counts. An end of the junction differs from the germline gene, which may be a read error.

The receptor's source is a human donor who donated a stem cell graft to a child with combined immunodeficiency. The gene calls are TRBV20-1 and TRBJ2-3; a possible D gene is TRBD2 (6 bases). The sequences come from PBMCs from the stem cell graft donor, collected from the stem cell graft. This CDR3 reads CSAGGTSTDMQYF. The DNA of the CDR3 is TGCAGTGCCGGGGGTACTAGCACAGATATGCAGTATTTT.